This T cell receptor (beta chain) was profiled in a study of beta chain features in type 1 diabetes. Notes on the study in general: More deletions and fewer insertions at VDJ junctions were seen in type 1 diabetes patients. Shorter TCRB CDR3s, moderately but significantly so, were found in Type 1 diabetes patients in all four CD4+ subsets.

V lost 0 bases and J lost 9, with 12 bases in between. The CDR3 totals 14 residues. Looked up from germline, CDR1 is MDHEN and CDR2 is SYDVKM. Sorting with CD45RO/CCR7/CD25/CD127/CD95/CD27 yielded naive, central memory, regulatory and stem-like memory CD4+ cells. The whole isolated RNA underwent reverse transcription, so sequencing captured expressed TCRB transcripts. TCRdb keeps only in-frame clones here, not all; method: immunoSEQ multiplex PCR. The data contain 300,000 to 400,000 clones, 8.5% to 10% of them singletons. This clone was counted only a few times. The antigen is not known. The sequence was collected from a man aged 25 to 45 with type 1 diabetes. The J gene is TRBJ2-4, the V gene TRBV28, with unresolved D. The sequencing input was central memory CD4+ T cells from blood. CDR3 amino acids: CASSLWDLKAIQYF. CDR3 in DNA: TGTGCCAGCAGTTTATGGGACCTCAAGGCCATTCAGTACTTC.